This TCR beta chain was identified in a study of blood T cells in healthy people across ages (dated by TCRdb to the mid-2010s). Study-wide context: In model experiments, template switching captured about one uniquely barcoded TCR beta cDNA molecule for every two T cells. The study measured age-related changes in TCR beta repertoire diversity using deep sequencing normalized with unique cDNA molecular identifiers. Four age groups were formed from the donors: young (average about 17 years), middle-aged (approximately 40), aged (about 62) and long-lived (approximately 80). Donors of different ages were randomly distributed across sequencing lanes to avoid experimental bias. The study analyzed two additional independent replicas of 1 million unique cDNA reads from the same blood draw for two donors, one aged 18 to 29 and one aged 80 or older. What the research found in general, with its limitations: The CMV infection status of donors was not known, potentially confounding age-related changes in expanded clonotypes. As age increased, observed TCR beta diversity per million T cells dropped in a roughly linear way, and a significant reduction was already evident by age about 36. Total diversity estimates from one million sequenced T cells were considered lower bounds and underestimates. Observed TCR beta diversity correlated strongly with the percentage of naive T cells measured by flow cytometry. Since profiling was done on bulk unsorted PBMCs, naive and antigen-experienced compartments could not be conclusively compared. Compared with the aged group, the long-lived group had more naive CD4+ T cells, fewer expanded clones and increased TCR diversity, a pattern suggesting age selection.

Regarding this clonotype: Its antigen remains undetermined. Base qualities are not recorded, but no much larger clone differs from it by a single base.

Library method: 5' RACE. The sequencing machine was an Illumina HiSeq 2500. A second PCR of 7 to 11 cycles was performed with a sample-barcoded 5' primer and a J-beta primer mix. A template-switch 5' adaptor carrying 12 random nucleotides introduced a unique molecular identifier onto each TCR beta cDNA molecule. Each sample yielded at least 3 million CDR3-containing paired-end reads. First-strand cDNA was synthesized from all RNA with the Mint cDNA synthesis kit, primed by a TRBC-specific oligonucleotide. After uracil-DNA glycosylase treatment, a first 18-cycle PCR used universal primers M1SS and BC2_uni_R on all cDNA. The source study handled its data this way. For normalization, 1 million high-quality reads, each with a distinct molecular identifier, were randomly selected from each sample. Instead of being binned into consensus sequences, reads that shared molecular identifiers were thrown out. CDR3 identification, clonotype clustering and error correction used MiTCR with a Q25 quality threshold and the strictest error-elimination algorithm. Lower-bound total TCR beta diversity was estimated with a nonparametric unseen species model using Euler transformation. TCRdb redid the processing of the public reads, applying fastp at Q25 and MiXCR, and retained in-frame beta chains. Rows with one shared CDR3 protein collapse into an entry with the most common genes and DNA. TCRdb's processing, not the authors' own work, is the source of the V and J calls. This sample holds some 700,000 distinct CDR3 sequences; 43% were observed only once. Under 25% of the sample is in the top ten clones.

Systemically healthy Caucasian individuals from Russia, roughly 40 in total and aged roughly 6 to 95 years, were included as donors. Each donor gave 8 to 10 milliliters of peripheral blood, drawn into EDTA-treated Vacutainer tubes. Ficoll-Paque density-gradient centrifugation was used to isolate PBMCs, with at least 6 million obtained per sample. Total RNA was extracted from PBMCs with Trizol reagent, with at least 6 micrograms obtained per sample. For every donor, an aliquot of PBMCs went through flow cytometry to measure the percentages of naive CD45RAhigh/CD27high T cells. Inclusive of the bounding cysteine and phenylalanine, the CDR3 is 15 residues long. The read is trimmed to its CDR3 DNA, 45 bases read in frame from base 1. The CDR1 and CDR2 encoded by the germline V gene are SGHVS and FQNEAQ. Here V drops 4 bases and J drops 6 bases, and the junction holds 8 bases not matched to any gene.

What was sequenced was blood. This clonotype was sampled from a woman in her sixties or seventies in good health. The rearranged segments are TRBV7-8 and TRBJ2-1; TRBD2 aligns with 8 central bases. The nucleotide sequence is TGTGCCAGCAGCTCTTTTCTAAGCGGGAGCAATGAGCAGTTCTTC. Protein translation: CASSSFLSGSNEQFF.